Below, 28 T cell receptor beta chains from the same sample are listed, as sequenced in a study of post-analysis software for immune sequencing data. Study outcomes and limitations: In patients, TRBV5-6, TRBV5-1 and TRBV20-1 belonged to five TRBV segments found more frequently than in controls.

Antigen specificity for these receptors is unknown. Presence of unique molecular identifiers characterized the TCR beta cDNA libraries. TCRdb reanalysed the PCR reads using MiXCR and keeps one entry per CDR3 protein. The table has 550,000 to 700,000 distinct CDR3 sequences, about 44% seen once. The sequenced material came from blood. These receptors were taken from a girl aged 10 to 17 with multiple sclerosis.

The chain is built from TRBV12-3 or TRBV12-4 and TRBJ2-5, with 11 bases aligning to TRBD2. Trimming removed 6 bases from V and 11 bases from J; junction bases left unmatched: 17. CDR3 size: 16 residues. The CDR3: CASRPQPGLAVDTQYF. The CDR3 nucleotides read TGTGCCAGCAGACCCCAACCGGGACTAGCGGTAGATACGCAGTACTTC.

This sequence joins TRBV20-1 and TRBJ2-4; D is possibly TRBD2 (7 bases). From germline, CDR1 is DFQATT and CDR2 SNEGSKA (reference sequence). V lost 0 bases and J 2 bases, leaving 17 bases between the germline ends. The CDR3 contains 17 residues. CDR3 bases: TGCAGTGCTAGAGATTTGGCGGGGGCCGGGACCAAAAACATTCAGTACTTC. Translation: CSARDLAGAGTKNIQYF.

This clonotype appeared a few times. The chain employs TRBV7-9 and TRBJ2-5, with D possibly being TRBD1 (5 bases). The V gene lost 3 bases and the J gene lost 5 bases, with 16 bases spanning the gap. The germline V gene encodes CDR1 SEHNR and CDR2 FQNEAQ (reference sequence). CDR3 length equals 15 residues. CDR3 coding DNA: TGTGCCAGCAGCTTGGGGCAGGGTGACGCGGAGACCCAGTACTTC. Its protein is CASSLGQGDAETQYF. The full variable domain, its missing parts supplied by reference TRBV7-9 and TRBJ2-5, is DTGVSQNPRHKITKRGQNVTFRCDPISEHNRLYWYRQTLGQGPEFLTYFQNEAQLEKSRLLSDRFSAERPKGSFSTLEIQRTEQGDSAMYLCASSLGQGDAETQYFGPGTRLLVL.

The V gene is TRBV7-9, the J gene TRBJ2-7; D is perhaps TRBD1 (6 bases). Judging by the DNA end, TRBJ2-4 fits better; the J call may be wrong. The germline V gene encodes CDR1 SEHNR and CDR2 FQNEAQ (reference sequence). CDR3 size: 15 residues. The CDR3 protein is CASSVSGQLKNIQYF. CDR3 nucleotide sequence: TGTGCCAGCAGCGTATCCGGACAGCTCAAAAACATTCAGTACTTC.

This clonotype showed up just a few times. The chain joins TRBV4-1 to TRBJ1-2; D not certain. The CDR3 loop spans 14 amino acids. With 1 base removed from V and 4 bases from J, the gap between germline ends came to 10 bases. Germline CDR1 MGHRA, CDR2 YSYEKL. CDR3 residues: CASSQVVTGYGYTF. CDR3 nucleotide sequence: TGCGCCAGCAGCCAAGTGGTGACGGGCTATGGCTACACCTTC.

This clonotype was seen a few times. The chain joins TRBV12-3 or TRBV12-4 to TRBJ2-1; a possible D gene is TRBD1 (6 bases). Deletions cut 4 bases from V and 2 bases from J, with 21 bases between. The CDR3 is 18 amino acids. The CDR3 protein is CASSSLVQGRVAYNEQFF. DNA of the CDR3: TGTGCCAGCAGTTCTCTGGTACAGGGAAGGGTCGCCTACAATGAGCAGTTCTTC.

The chain couples TRBV28 to TRBJ2-3; 7 bases map to TRBD2. This CDR3 is 18 amino acids long. CDR1 is MDHEN and CDR2 is SYDVKM in the germline V gene. With 8 bases clipped from V and 2 bases from J, the junction kept 19 bases outside the gene matches. The CDR3 DNA reads TGTGCCAGCTCGACCCCCCTCGGTCAGCGGGATTTCACAGATACGCAGTATTTT. It is translated as CASSTPLGQRDFTDTQYF.

The rearrangement joins TRBV9 to TRBJ2-3, with 9 bases lining up with TRBD1. CDR3 length: 17 amino acids. Trimming took 3 bases from V and 4 from J; bases not matched to a gene: 12. Germline CDR1 and CDR2: SGDLS and YYNGEE. The CDR3: CASSAWTGDEEADTQYF. The CDR3 coding sequence is TGTGCCAGCAGCGCCTGGACAGGGGATGAAGAGGCAGATACGCAGTATTTT.

V usage is TRBV11-1 and J usage is TRBJ2-5; D may correspond to TRBD1 or TRBD2 (5 bases each). The CDR3 contains 14 residues. V lost 3 bases and J lost 1, with 9 bases in between. Germline lookup yields CDR1 SGHAT and CDR2 FQDESV (reference sequence). CDR3 DNA: TGTGCCAGCAGCTTTGGTGGGACCCAAGAGACCCAGTACTTC. Its protein product is CASSFGGTQETQYF.

The J gene is TRBJ2-2, the V gene TRBV10-3; the D gene is possibly TRBD2 (5 bases). Germline V gene lookup returns CDR1 ENHRY and CDR2 SYGVKD. Trimming took 3 bases from V and 3 from J, leaving 8 bases between them. The CDR3 spans 14 residues. CDR3 amino acids: CAISERRDTGELFF. The CDR3 DNA follows: TGTGCCATCAGTGAAAGGCGGGACACCGGGGAGCTGTTTTTT.

This clonotype was found a few times. The chain has TRBV6-5 and TRBJ1-2, with a possible D match to TRBD1 (5 bases). Trimming stripped 8 bases from V and 9 bases from J, with 16 bases between. CDR3 length: 12 amino acids. Looked up from germline, CDR1 is MNHEY and CDR2 is SVGAGI. The CDR3: CASGRGLLSYTF. The CDR3 coding sequence is TGTGCCAGCGGACGGGGCCTTTTGAGCTACACCTTC.

Remarks on this clonotype: Being one base from a much bigger clone, this may be a read error. The CDR3 reads CASSLTEGTEAFF. CDR3 bases: TGTGCCAGCAGCTTAACAGAGGGCACTGAAGCTTTCTTT. The V gene is TRBV11-3, the J gene TRBJ1-1; D not certain. The germline V gene encodes CDR1 SGHNT and CDR2 YENEEA. Trimming pared 2 bases from V and 4 bases from J, leaving 8 bases between. The CDR3 totals 13 residues.

The chain employs TRBV12-3 or TRBV12-4 and TRBJ2-1, with 8 nucleotides matching TRBD1. The V segment lost 3 bases and the J segment 5 bases; nucleotides outside the gene matches: 6. CDR3 length: 15 amino acids. CDR3 protein: CASSFGRGPNNEQFF. Written as DNA, the CDR3 is TGTGCCAGCAGTTTTGGCAGGGGGCCTAACAATGAGCAGTTCTTC.

This clonotype has ten or more counts. The rearrangement links TRBV20-1 to TRBJ2-7; 10 nucleotides agree with TRBD1. Germline-derived CDR1 and CDR2 are DFQATT and SNEGSKA (reference sequence). The CDR3 consists of 12 residues. The CDR3 sequence: CSARDRGYEQYF. The DNA of the CDR3 is TGCAGCGCCCGGGACAGGGGCTACGAGCAGTACTTC.

The chain couples TRBV7-2 to TRBJ1-2, with D possibly being TRBD1 (6 bases). The germline CDR1 and CDR2 sequences are SGHTA and FQGNSA. V shed 5 bases and J shed 8 bases, with 18 bases lying between them. The CDR3 has 14 amino acids. CDR3 in amino acids: CASSRRGGGEGYTF. CDR3 nucleotide sequence: TGTGCCAGCAGCCGCCGCGGAGGGGGGGAAGGCTACACCTTC. Together with reference TRBV7-2 and TRBJ1-2, the CDR3 gives the full variable domain: GAGVSQSPSNKVTEKGKDVELRCDPISGHTALYWYRQSLGQGLEFLIYFQGNSAPDKSGLPSDRFSAERTGGSVSTLTIQRTQQEDSAVYLCASSRRGGGEGYTFGSGTRLTVV.

This clonotype showed up just a few times. The V and J genes are TRBV11-2 and TRBJ2-7; 7 nucleotides agree with TRBD2. V was pared by 5 bases and J by 5 bases, with 6 bases of the junction left unmatched. The CDR3 has 13 amino acids. Germline assignment: CDR1 SGHAT and CDR2 FQNNGV. CDR3 bases: TGTGCCAGCAGCCGGGGGGTTTTCGACGAGCAGTACTTC. It codes for CASSRGVFDEQYF.

The V call is TRBV6-6, the J call TRBJ1-2; no reliable D call. V shed 6 bases and J shed 1 base, with 15 bases lying between them. Germline-derived CDR1 and CDR2 are MNHNY and SVGAGI (reference sequence). The CDR3 contains 15 residues. Written as DNA, the CDR3 is TGTGCCAGCAGCTCCGGTCGACCCGTTAACTATGGCTACACCTTC. This gives the protein CASSSGRPVNYGYTF.

This clonotype has a handful of counts. CDR3 in amino acids: CSVGGEETSSYNEQFF. CDR3 bases: TGCAGCGTTGGGGGGGAGGAGACAAGCTCCTACAATGAGCAGTTCTTC. This rearrangement joins TRBV29-1 to TRBJ2-1; TRBD2 is a possible D gene (6 bases). The CDR3 extends over 16 amino acids. The ends were cut back, 4 bases at V and 0 bases at J, with 16 bases in the middle. Germline V gene sequence: CDR1 SQVTM, CDR2 ANQGSEA.

CDR3 residues: CASSSDRGRTDTQYF. The CDR3 coding sequence is TGTGCCAGCAGTTCCGACAGGGGGCGAACAGATACGCAGTATTTT. This sequence joins TRBV12-3 or TRBV12-4 and TRBJ2-3, with 10 bases that match TRBD1. The junction had 4 bases not matched to a gene; V was cut back by 4 bases and J by 3 bases. The CDR3 contains 15 residues.

J is TRBJ1-4 and V is TRBV12-3 or TRBV12-4; the match to TRBD1 covers 9 bases. The CDR3 is 14 residues long. Trimming removed 7 bases from V and 6 bases from J; junction bases left unmatched: 6. The DNA of the CDR3 is TGTGCCAGCAATCTGGGACAGGGATATGAAAAACTGTTTTTT. This gives the protein CASNLGQGYEKLFF.

The chain employs TRBV11-2 and TRBJ2-4; tentatively, D is TRBD2 (6 bases). Trimming removed 4 bases at V and 1 base at J, with 20 bases between. Germline assignment: CDR1 SGHAT and CDR2 FQNNGV. There are 18 residues in the CDR3. Written as DNA, the CDR3 is TGTGCCAGCAGCTCTCCCCTGACTAGGGCAGAGGCCAAAAACATTCAGTACTTC. It translates to CASSSPLTRAEAKNIQYF.

Only a few counts were recorded for this clonotype. This chain joins TRBV7-2 and TRBJ2-7; 7 bases match TRBD2. This CDR3 is 14 amino acids long. V gave up 7 bases and J gave up 5 bases; unmatched junction bases: 11. Germline V gene sequence: CDR1 SGHTA, CDR2 FQGNSA. The CDR3 sequence is CASTSTRLADEQYF. CDR3 bases: TGTGCCAGCACATCAACCCGACTAGCCGACGAGCAGTACTTC.

J is TRBJ2-5 and V is TRBV6-5, with D unclear. V was pared by 5 bases and J by 5 bases, with 15 bases between. The germline gives CDR1 MNHEY, CDR2 SVGAGI. The CDR3 covers 14 residues. The CDR3 loop is CASSSGPYRETQYF. The CDR3 nucleotides read TGTGCCAGCAGTAGTGGACCGTACCGGGAGACCCAGTACTTC.

This clonotype was observed a few times. The V and J genes are TRBV12-3 or TRBV12-4 and TRBJ2-6; TRBD2 might be the D (5 bases). Deletions cut 2 bases from V and 1 base from J, with 12 bases between. The CDR3 has 17 amino acids. CDR3 in DNA: TGTGCCAGCAGTTTATTCGGACGGGGATCTGGGGCCAACGTCCTGACTTTC. Its translation is CASSLFGRGSGANVLTF.

The chain uses TRBV6-6 and TRBJ2-3; D perhaps matches TRBD2 (6 bases). CDR1 is MNHNY, CDR2 SVGAGI, per germline (reference sequence). V was pared by 5 bases and J by 3 bases, with 15 bases between. CDR3 length: 15 residues. The CDR3 reads CASSQEAGRTDTQYF. The DNA for the CDR3 is TGTGCCAGCAGTCAAGAGGCGGGGCGGACAGATACGCAGTATTTT.

The CDR3 reads CASSWLGDREAKNIQYF. The CDR3 region has the DNA TGTGCCAGCAGTTGGTTAGGGGACAGGGAAGCCAAAAACATTCAGTACTTC. J is TRBJ2-4 and V is TRBV12-3 or TRBV12-4; 9 bases align to TRBD1. J was trimmed by 0 bases and V by 4 bases; bases with no gene match: 7. The CDR3 loop spans 17 amino acids.

This clonotype was observed once. The J gene is TRBJ2-1, the V gene TRBV5-1; 14 bases agree with TRBD2. From germline, CDR1 is SGHRS and CDR2 YFSETQ. The CDR3 length is 16 residues. J gave up 12 bases and V 4 bases, and 12 bases lay outside the gene matches. The CDR3 loop reads CASSPLTSGRALGQFF. The CDR3 nucleotides are TGCGCCAGCAGCCCTCTGACTAGCGGGAGGGCCCTCGGGCAGTTCTTC. Based on the CDR3 plus reference TRBV5-1 and TRBJ2-1, the full variable domain is KAGVTQTPRYLIKTRGQQVTLSCSPISGHRSVSWYQQTPGQGLQFLFEYFSETQRNKGNFPGRFSGRQFSNSRSEMNVSTLELGDSALYLCASSPLTSGRALGQFFGPGTRLTVL.

The V and J genes are TRBV10-3 and TRBJ2-1; unclear D gene. The V gene lost 8 bases and the J gene lost 0 bases, with 8 bases spanning the gap. Per germline, CDR1 ENHRY and CDR2 SYGVKD. CDR3 length equals 13 residues. This CDR3 is CAIGPSSYNEQFF. DNA for the CDR3: TGTGCCATCGGGCCAAGCTCCTACAATGAGCAGTTCTTC.